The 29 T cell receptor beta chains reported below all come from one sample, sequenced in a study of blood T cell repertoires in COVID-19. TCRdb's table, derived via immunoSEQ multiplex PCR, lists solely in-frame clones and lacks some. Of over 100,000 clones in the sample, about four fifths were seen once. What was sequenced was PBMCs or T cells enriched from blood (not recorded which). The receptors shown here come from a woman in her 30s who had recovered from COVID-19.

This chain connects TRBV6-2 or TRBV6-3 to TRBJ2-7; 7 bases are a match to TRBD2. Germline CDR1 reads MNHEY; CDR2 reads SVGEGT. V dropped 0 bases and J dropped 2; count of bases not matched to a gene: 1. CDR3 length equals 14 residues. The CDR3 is CASSYSRGTYEQYF. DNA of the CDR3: TGTGCCAGCAGTTACTCGCGGGGGACCTACGAGCAGTACTTC.

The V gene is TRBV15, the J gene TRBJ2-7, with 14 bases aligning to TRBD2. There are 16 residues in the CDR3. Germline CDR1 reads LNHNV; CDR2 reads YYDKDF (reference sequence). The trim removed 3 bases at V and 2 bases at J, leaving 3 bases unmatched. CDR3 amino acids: CATSRGLAGVTYEQYF. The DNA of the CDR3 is TGTGCCACCAGCAGGGGACTAGCGGGAGTTACCTACGAGCAGTACTTC.

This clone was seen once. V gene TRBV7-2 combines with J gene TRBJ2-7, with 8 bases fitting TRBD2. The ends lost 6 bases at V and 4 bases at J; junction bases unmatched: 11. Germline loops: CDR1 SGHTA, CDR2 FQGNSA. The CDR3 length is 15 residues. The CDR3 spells CASSNRGGQAYEQYF. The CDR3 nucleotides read TGTGCCAGCAGTAACCGGGGGGGACAAGCTTACGAGCAGTACTTC. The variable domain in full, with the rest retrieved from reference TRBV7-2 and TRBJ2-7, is GAGVSQSPSNKVTEKGKDVELRCDPISGHTALYWYRQSLGQGLEFLIYFQGNSAPDKSGLPSDRFSAERTGGSVSTLTIQRTQQEDSAVYLCASSNRGGQAYEQYFGPGTRLTVT.

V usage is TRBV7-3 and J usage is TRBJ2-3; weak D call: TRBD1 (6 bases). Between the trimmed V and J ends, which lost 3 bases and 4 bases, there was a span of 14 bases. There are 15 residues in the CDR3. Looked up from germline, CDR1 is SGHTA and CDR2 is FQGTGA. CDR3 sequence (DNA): TGTGCCAGCAGCTTTGGGGGCGCAGGATCAGATACGCAGTATTTT. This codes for CASSFGGAGSDTQYF.

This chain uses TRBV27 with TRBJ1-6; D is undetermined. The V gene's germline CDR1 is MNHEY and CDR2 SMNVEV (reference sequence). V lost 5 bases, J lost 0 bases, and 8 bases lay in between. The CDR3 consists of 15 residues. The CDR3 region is CASSRESSYNSPLHF. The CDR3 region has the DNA TGTGCCAGCAGTCGGGAGAGCTCCTATAATTCACCCCTCCACTTT.

In DNA, the CDR3 is TGTGCCAGCTCACCCTCTCAAAGGGGCAATGAGCAGTTCTTC. Translation gives CASSPSQRGNEQFF. The genes are TRBV18 and TRBJ2-1, with D possibly TRBD1 on 5 matching bases. V lost 3 bases to trimming and J lost 6 bases, with 12 bases between them. CDR3 length: 14 amino acids. CDR1 KGHSH and CDR2 LQKENI come from the germline V gene.

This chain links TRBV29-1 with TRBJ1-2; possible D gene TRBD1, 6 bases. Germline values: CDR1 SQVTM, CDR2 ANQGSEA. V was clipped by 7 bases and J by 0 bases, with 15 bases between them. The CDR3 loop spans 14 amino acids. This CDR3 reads CSAEGDTANYGYTF. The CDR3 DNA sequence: TGCAGCGCCGAGGGGGACACGGCTAACTATGGCTACACCTTC.

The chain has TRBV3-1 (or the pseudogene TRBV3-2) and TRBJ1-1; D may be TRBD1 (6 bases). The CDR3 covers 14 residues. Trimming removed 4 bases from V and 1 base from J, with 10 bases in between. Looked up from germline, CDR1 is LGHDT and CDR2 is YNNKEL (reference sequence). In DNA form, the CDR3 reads TGTGCCAGCAGCCGAGGACAGACGAACACTGAAGCTTTCTTT. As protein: CASSRGQTNTEAFF.

DNA for the CDR3: TGTGCCAGCAGCCAGCCCGGGACTAGAGATAGTACGCAGTATTTT. Its translation is CASSQPGTRDSTQYF. The chain links TRBV4-2 to TRBJ2-3; 8 bases match TRBD2. Germline assignment: CDR1 LGHNA and CDR2 YNFKEQ. This CDR3 comprises 15 residues. The V gene end was trimmed by 3 bases and the J gene end by 8 bases; junction bases not matched to a gene: 10.

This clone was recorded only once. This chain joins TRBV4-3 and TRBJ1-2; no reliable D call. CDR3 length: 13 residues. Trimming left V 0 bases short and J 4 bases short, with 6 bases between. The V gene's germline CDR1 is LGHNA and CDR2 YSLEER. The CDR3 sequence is CASSQDLAYGYTF. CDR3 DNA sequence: TGCGCCAGCAGCCAAGATTTGGCCTATGGCTACACCTTC.

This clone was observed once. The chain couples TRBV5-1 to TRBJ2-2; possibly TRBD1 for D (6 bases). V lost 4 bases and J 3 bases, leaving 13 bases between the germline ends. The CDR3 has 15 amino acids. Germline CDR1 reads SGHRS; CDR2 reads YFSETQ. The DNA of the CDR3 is TGCGCCAGCAGCCAGCCCCAGGGGCACACCGGGGAGCTGTTTTTT. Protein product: CASSQPQGHTGELFF.

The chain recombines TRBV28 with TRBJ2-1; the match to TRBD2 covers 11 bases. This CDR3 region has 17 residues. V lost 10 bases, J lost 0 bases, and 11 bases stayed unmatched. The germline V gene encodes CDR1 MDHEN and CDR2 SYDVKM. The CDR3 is CATTTSGAPSSYNEQFF. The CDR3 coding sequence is TGTGCCACAACGACTAGCGGGGCTCCTAGCTCCTACAATGAGCAGTTCTTC.

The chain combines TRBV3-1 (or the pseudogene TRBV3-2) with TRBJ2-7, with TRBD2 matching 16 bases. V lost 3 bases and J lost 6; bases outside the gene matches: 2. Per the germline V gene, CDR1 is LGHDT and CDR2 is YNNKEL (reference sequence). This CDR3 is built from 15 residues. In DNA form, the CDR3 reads TGTGCCAGCAGCCAGGGACTAGCGGGAGGGGGCGAGCAGTACTTC. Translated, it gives CASSQGLAGGGEQYF.

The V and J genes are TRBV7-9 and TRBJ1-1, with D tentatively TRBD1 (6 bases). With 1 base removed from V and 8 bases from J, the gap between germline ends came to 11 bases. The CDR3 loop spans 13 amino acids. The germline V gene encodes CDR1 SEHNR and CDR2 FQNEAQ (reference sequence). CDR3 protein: CASSLGGPEEAFF. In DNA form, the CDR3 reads TGTGCCAGCAGCTTAGGGGGGCCCGAGGAAGCTTTCTTT.

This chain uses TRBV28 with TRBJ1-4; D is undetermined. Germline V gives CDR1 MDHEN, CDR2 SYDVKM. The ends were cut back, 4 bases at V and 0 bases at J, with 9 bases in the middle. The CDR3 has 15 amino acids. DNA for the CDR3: TGTGCCAGCAGTTCTGGCAGTGCAACTAATGAAAAACTGTTTTTT. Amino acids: CASSSGSATNEKLFF. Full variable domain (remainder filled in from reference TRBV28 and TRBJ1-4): DVKVTQSSRYLVKRTGEKVFLECVQDMDHENMFWYRQDPGLGLRLIYFSYDVKMKEKGDIPEGYSVSREKKERFSLILESASTNQTSMYLCASSSGSATNEKLFFGSGTQLSVL.

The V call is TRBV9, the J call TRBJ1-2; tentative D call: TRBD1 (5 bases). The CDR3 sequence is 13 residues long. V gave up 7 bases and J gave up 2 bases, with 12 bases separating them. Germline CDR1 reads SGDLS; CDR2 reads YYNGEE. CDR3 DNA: TGTGCCAGCGGGGGGGAGGTGAACTATGGCTACACCTTC. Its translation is CASGGEVNYGYTF.

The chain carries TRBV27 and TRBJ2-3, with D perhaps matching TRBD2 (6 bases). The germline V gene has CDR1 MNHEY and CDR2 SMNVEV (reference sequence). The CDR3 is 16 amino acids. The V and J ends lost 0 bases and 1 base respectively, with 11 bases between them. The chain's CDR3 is CASSLSRLDGTDTQYF. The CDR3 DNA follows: TGTGCCAGCAGTTTATCGAGACTAGATGGCACAGATACGCAGTATTTT.

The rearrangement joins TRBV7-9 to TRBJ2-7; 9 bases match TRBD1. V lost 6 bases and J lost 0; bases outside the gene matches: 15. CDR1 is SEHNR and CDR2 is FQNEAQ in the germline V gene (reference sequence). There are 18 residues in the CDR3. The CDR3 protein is CASRPNAGQGESSYEQYF. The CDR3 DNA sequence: TGTGCCAGCAGACCAAATGCGGGACAGGGCGAAAGCTCCTACGAGCAGTACTTC.

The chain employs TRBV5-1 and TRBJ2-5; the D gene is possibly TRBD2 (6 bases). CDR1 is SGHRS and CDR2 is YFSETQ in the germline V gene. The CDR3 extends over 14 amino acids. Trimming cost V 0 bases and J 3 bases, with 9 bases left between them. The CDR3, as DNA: TGCGCCAGCAGCTTGGGGACTAACGAAGAGACCCAGTACTTC. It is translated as CASSLGTNEETQYF.

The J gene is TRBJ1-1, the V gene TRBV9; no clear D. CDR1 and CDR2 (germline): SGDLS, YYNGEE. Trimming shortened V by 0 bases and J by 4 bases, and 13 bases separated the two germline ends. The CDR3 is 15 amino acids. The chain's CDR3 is CASSVASNGLTEAFF. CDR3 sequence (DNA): TGTGCCAGCAGCGTAGCTAGCAACGGACTCACTGAAGCTTTCTTT. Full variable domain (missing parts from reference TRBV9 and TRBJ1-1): DSGVTQTPKHLITATGQRVTLRCSPRSGDLSVYWYQQSLDQGLQFLIQYYNGEERAKGNILERFSAQQFPDLHSELNLSSLELGDSALYFCASSVASNGLTEAFFGQGTRLTVV.

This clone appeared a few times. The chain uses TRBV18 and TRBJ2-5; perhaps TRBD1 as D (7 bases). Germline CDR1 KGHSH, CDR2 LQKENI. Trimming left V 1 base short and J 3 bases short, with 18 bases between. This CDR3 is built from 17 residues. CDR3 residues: CASSPRAGTVIEETQYF. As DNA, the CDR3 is TGTGCCAGCTCACCACGTGCGGGGACAGTAATAGAAGAGACCCAGTACTTC.

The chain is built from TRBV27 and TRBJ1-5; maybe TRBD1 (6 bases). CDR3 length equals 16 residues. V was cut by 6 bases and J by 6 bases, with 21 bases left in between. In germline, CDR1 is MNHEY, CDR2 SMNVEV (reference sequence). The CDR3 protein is CASSLGGGRRGQPQHF. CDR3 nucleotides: TGTGCCAGCAGCCTAGGGGGAGGGAGGCGGGGTCAGCCCCAGCATTTT.

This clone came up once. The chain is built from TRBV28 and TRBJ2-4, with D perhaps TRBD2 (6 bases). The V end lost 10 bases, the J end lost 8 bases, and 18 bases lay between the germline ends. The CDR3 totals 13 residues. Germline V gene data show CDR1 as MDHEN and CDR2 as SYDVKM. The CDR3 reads CATQAPGGYIQYF. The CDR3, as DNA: TGTGCCACCCAGGCCCCCGGAGGGTACATTCAGTACTTC.

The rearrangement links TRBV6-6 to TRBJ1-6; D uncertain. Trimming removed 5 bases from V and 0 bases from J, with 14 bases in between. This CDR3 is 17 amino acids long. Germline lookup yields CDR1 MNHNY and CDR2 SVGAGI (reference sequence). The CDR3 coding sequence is TGTGCCAGCAGTCCCTTAGCTGCGGGCTCCTATAATTCACCCCTCCACTTT. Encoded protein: CASSPLAAGSYNSPLHF.

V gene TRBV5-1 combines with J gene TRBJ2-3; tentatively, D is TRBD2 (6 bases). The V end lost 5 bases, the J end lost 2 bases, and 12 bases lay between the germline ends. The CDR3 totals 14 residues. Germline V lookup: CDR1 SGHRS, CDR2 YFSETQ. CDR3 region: CASRGLTITDTQYF. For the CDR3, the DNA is TGCGCCAGCAGGGGACTCACTATCACAGATACGCAGTATTTT.

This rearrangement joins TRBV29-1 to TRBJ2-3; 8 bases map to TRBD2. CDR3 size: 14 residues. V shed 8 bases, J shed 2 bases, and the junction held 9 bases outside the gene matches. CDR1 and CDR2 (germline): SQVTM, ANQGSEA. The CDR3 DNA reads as TGCAGCAGCTGGGGGCGGGGGGACACAGATACGCAGTATTTT. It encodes CSSWGRGDTDTQYF.

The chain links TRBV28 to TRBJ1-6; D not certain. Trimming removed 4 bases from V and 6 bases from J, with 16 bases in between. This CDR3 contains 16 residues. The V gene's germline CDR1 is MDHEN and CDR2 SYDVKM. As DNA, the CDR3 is TGTGCCAGCAGTTCCTTCGAGGGAGGCGGTAATTCACCCCTCCACTTT. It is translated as CASSSFEGGGNSPLHF.

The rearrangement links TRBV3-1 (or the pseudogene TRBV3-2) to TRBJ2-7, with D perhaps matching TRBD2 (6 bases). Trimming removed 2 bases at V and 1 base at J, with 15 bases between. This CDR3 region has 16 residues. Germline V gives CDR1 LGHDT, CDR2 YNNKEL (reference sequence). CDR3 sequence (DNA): TGTGCCAGCAGCCAATCCGGCGGGACGAGGTCCTACGAGCAGTACTTC. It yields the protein CASSQSGGTRSYEQYF.

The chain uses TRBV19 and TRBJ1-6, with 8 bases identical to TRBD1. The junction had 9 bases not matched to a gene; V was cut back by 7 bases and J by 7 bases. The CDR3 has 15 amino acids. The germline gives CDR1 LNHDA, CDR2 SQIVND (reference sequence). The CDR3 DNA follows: TGTGCCAGTACCTCCTGGGACAGGACGAATTCACCCCTCCACTTT. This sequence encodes CASTSWDRTNSPLHF.